These T cell receptor beta chains were read from a single sample in a study of T cell changes during pregnancy in multiple sclerosis. Clones were read by immunoSEQ multiplex PCR, and TCRdb kept only the in-frame ones, dropping some. The top ten clones hold more than 1.5% of a sample with over 45,000 clones, around nine tenths of them seen once. Specimen: peripheral blood, collected after pregnancy. The source is a female donor with multiple sclerosis, enrolled in a pregnancy study. Each CDR3 is given with its conserved first and last residue. The D gene is left open where the match is weak. Expanded clones get a size class; other rows say once, few or many, or leave the size out.

V gene	J gene	D gene	clone size	CDR3 DNA	CDR3 protein
TRBV6-5	TRBJ2-1	TRBD2	.	TGTGCCAGCAGTTACTCGCTTCGCCTAGCGGGAGAGCAGTTCTTC	CASSYSLRLAGEQFF
TRBV15	TRBJ1-1	TRBD1	.	TGTGCCACCAGCAGGGACAGGGGCGGGAACACTGAAGCTTTCTTT	CATSRDRGGNTEAFF
TRBV5-6	TRBJ1-1	.	.	TGTGCCAGCAGCTTGATCAGTGGGAACACTGAAGCTTTCTTT	CASSLISGNTEAFF
TRBV28	TRBJ1-1	.	once	TGTGCCAGCAGTTTTACCCCTTTCAGGAAGCTAATGAACACTGAAGCTTTCTTT	CASSFTPFRKLMNTEAFF
TRBV7-3	TRBJ2-1	.	.	TGTGCCAGCAGCTCCCAAAGCGGAGATGAGCAGTTCTTC	CASSSQSGDEQFF
TRBV18	TRBJ1-2	.	.	TGTGCCAGCTCACCCTCGGAGGGATATGGCTACACCTTC	CASSPSEGYGYTF
TRBV30	TRBJ1-6	.	.	TGTGCCTGGAGTGTAGCAGGGTGGGCCTATAATTCACCCCTCCACTTT	CAWSVAGWAYNSPLHF
TRBV28	TRBJ1-1	.	.	TGTGCCAGCAGCTCCCCGGGGTGGGGGAACACTGAAGCTTTCTTT	CASSSPGWGNTEAFF
TRBV5-1	TRBJ1-2	TRBD1	.	TGCGCCAGCAGCTTGGCCCTGGACAGGGTTGGATCAGGTGGCTACACCTTC	CASSLALDRVGSGGYTF
TRBV5-6	TRBJ2-3	.	.	TGTGCCAGCAGCTCATATGCGGGACTCTCGGTTTTGGATACGCAGTATTTT	CASSSYAGLSVLDTQYF
TRBV6-1	TRBJ2-2	TRBD2	.	TGTGCCAGCAGTGCCTATAGGCGGGGGGCCTCCGGGGAGCTGTTTTTT	CASSAYRRGASGELFF
TRBV5-1	TRBJ1-4	TRBD1	.	TGCGCCAGCAGCCTGGGACAGGATGAAAAACTGTTTTTT	CASSLGQDEKLFF
TRBV5-1	TRBJ1-2	.	.	TGCGCCAGCAGCCCGGGCGCAGGGAATCGGGCCTGGGGTTATGGCTACACCTTC	CASSPGAGNRAWGYGYTF
TRBV6-1	TRBJ2-2	TRBD2	.	TGTGCCAGCAGATTAGCGGGGGAGAGCGGGGAGCTGTTTTTT	CASRLAGESGELFF
TRBV27	TRBJ2-3	.	.	TGTGCCAGCAGTTTGACAGAGAACACAGATACGCAGTATTTT	CASSLTENTDTQYF
TRBV2	TRBJ1-5	TRBD1	.	TGTGCCAGCACCGGGACAGGGGGGAATCAGCCCCAGCATTTT	CASTGTGGNQPQHF
TRBV6-4	TRBJ2-3	TRBD1	.	TGTGCCAGCAGTGCAGGTGGACAGGGGGCCGATACGCAGTATTTT	CASSAGGQGADTQYF
TRBV5-1	TRBJ1-5	.	.	TGCGCCAGCAGCCCGAGAGGGGGGGATCAGCCCCAGCATTTT	CASSPRGGDQPQHF
TRBV11-3	TRBJ1-1	.	once	TGTGCCAGCAGCTTCGGAGGGGAGGAGGGTGAAGCTTTCTTT	CASSFGGEEGEAFF
TRBV7-3	TRBJ2-2	TRBD2	.	TGTGCCAGCAGCTTACGACAGGCTAGCGGGGGGACCGGGGAGCTGTTTTTT	CASSLRQASGGTGELFF
TRBV4-2	TRBJ1-6	.	.	TGTGCCAGCAGCCAAGAAGTACAGGGTAGGTCCTATAATTCACCCCTCCACTTT	CASSQEVQGRSYNSPLHF
TRBV6-5	TRBJ1-4	.	.	TGTGCCAGCAGTTACTTGTCGGAGAGGGCCCTGTTTTTT	CASSYLSERALFF
TRBV27	TRBJ2-7	.	.	TGTGCCAGCAGTTTCCGAACGGGAGCAACCTACGAGCAGTACTTC	CASSFRTGATYEQYF
TRBV7-3	TRBJ2-1	TRBD2	.	TGTGCCAGCAGCTTCCTAGCGGGGGTCGTGAATGAGCAGTTCTTC	CASSFLAGVVNEQFF
TRBV11-3	TRBJ2-7	.	.	TGTGCCAGCAGCCTCCGGGGACAACTCGAGCAGTACTTC	CASSLRGQLEQYF
TRBV9	TRBJ1-6	TRBD1	.	TGTGCCAGCAGCGCGATCGGGACAGTAAGCTCACCCCTCCACTTT	CASSAIGTVSSPLHF
TRBV10-3	TRBJ1-2	.	.	TGTGCCATCAGTGAGTCGCATCAGACTATCGGGGGCTACACCTTC	CAISESHQTIGGYTF
TRBV6-6	TRBJ1-1	.	.	TGTGCCAGCACCCTTCCCCAGGGGTTGGGCAACACTGAAGCTTTCTTT	CASTLPQGLGNTEAFF
TRBV2	TRBJ2-3	.	.	TGTGCCAGCGGCCGGGGTGCAGATACGCAGTATTTT	CASGRGADTQYF
TRBV30	TRBJ1-2	TRBD1	.	TGTGCCTCCGGGACAGGGGCCGGCTACACCTTC	CASGTGAGYTF
TRBV5-5	TRBJ1-5	.	.	TGTGCCAGCAGCCCCGACAGTTATAGCAATCAGCCCCAGCATTTT	CASSPDSYSNQPQHF
TRBV5-6	TRBJ1-1	TRBD1	.	TGTGCCAGCAGCTTGCCCGACAGGGGGTCCCTCCACACTGAAGCTTTCTTT	CASSLPDRGSLHTEAFF
TRBV4-3	TRBJ2-1	TRBD2	.	TGCGCCAGCAGCCACTTTCGGGGGGGCCGAAATGAGCAGTTCTTC	CASSHFRGGRNEQFF
TRBV7-9	TRBJ1-1	.	once	TGTGCCAGCAGCTTAGGAGGTAGACTCAACACTGAAGCTTTCTTT	CASSLGGRLNTEAFF